Listed below are T cell receptor beta chains from one sample, sequenced in a study of chemoradiotherapy in HPV16-positive cancers. Repertoires were generated with immunoSEQ multiplex PCR, while TCRdb's copy carries only in-frame clones and drops some. The sample lists approximately 12,000 clones, about 90% occurring once. Sampling was conducted from a patient who underwent chemoradiotherapy. The source of these receptors is a human donor with HPV-associated anogenital cancer. CDR3s include the opening cysteine and the closing phenylalanine or tryptophan. D genes are given only for firm matches. Part of the rows lack a size; the others show once, few, many or a class for expanded clones.

TRBV4-1,-,-,TRBJ1-1,TGCGCCAGCAGCCAATACGAAGAGAACACTGAAGCTTTCTTT,CASSQYEENTEAFF
TRBV12-2,-,-,TRBJ2-2,TGTGCAAGTCGACGACACCGGACAGGGAACACCGGGGAGCTGTTTTTT,CASRRHRTGNTGELFF
TRBV6-1,TRBD1,-,TRBJ1-5,TGTGCCAGCAGTGTACAGGGGAATCAGCCCCAGCATTTT,CASSVQGNQPQHF
TRBV7-2,-,-,TRBJ2-2,TGTGCCAGCAGGGACACAGCAAACACCGGGGAGCTGTTTTTT,CASRDTANTGELFF
TRBV2,-,-,TRBJ2-7,TGTGCCAGCAGGGCCTGGGCAGAGCCCCTTTACGAGCAGTACTTC,CASRAWAEPLYEQYF
TRBV11-3,-,once,TRBJ1-2,TGTGCCAGCAGCTTAGGGGCCGGCGTCTATGGCTACACCTTC,CASSLGAGVYGYTF
TRBV5-5,-,-,TRBJ1-5,TGTGCCAGCAGCTCCCGGGACGTCCTTAGCAATCAGCCCCAGCATTTT,CASSSRDVLSNQPQHF
TRBV19,-,-,TRBJ1-5,TGTGCCAGCAGCGATGACAGGACGAGGCCCCAGCATTTT,CASSDDRTRPQHF
TRBV29-1,TRBD1,-,TRBJ2-5,TGCAGCGGACAGGGCCTCTCCGGGGAGACCCAGTACTTC,CSGQGLSGETQYF
TRBV7-9,TRBD1,once,TRBJ2-7,TGTGCCAGCAGCCACGCGGGACAGGGGGCCTACGAGCAGTACTTC,CASSHAGQGAYEQYF
TRBV10-3,TRBD1,-,TRBJ2-7,TGTGCCATCAGTGAGTCCAGAGCTAGGGGGCCTGCCTACGAGCAGTACTTC,CAISESRARGPAYEQYF
TRBV10-2,-,-,TRBJ1-4,TGCGCCAGCAGTGACGAGGGGAGAAAGGATGAAAAACTGTTTTTT,CASSDEGRKDEKLFF
TRBV18,-,-,TRBJ1-3,TGTGCCAGCTCACCACTTGACACCTATGGAAACACCATATATTTT,CASSPLDTYGNTIYF
TRBV13,TRBD2,-,TRBJ2-3,TGTGCCAGCAGCAAAGGGACTAGTCGTGGAGATACGCAGTATTTT,CASSKGTSRGDTQYF
TRBV5-1,TRBD2,-,TRBJ2-7,TGCGCCAGCAGCAATCCGGGACTACAATACGAGCAGTACTTC,CASSNPGLQYEQYF
TRBV11-3,TRBD2,-,TRBJ2-2,TGTGCCAGCAGCACAGGACTAGCGGTCCCCGGGGAGCTGTTTTTT,CASSTGLAVPGELFF
TRBV6-5,TRBD2,-,TRBJ2-1,TGTGCCAGCAATCTAGCGGGGTCCAATGAGCAGTTCTTC,CASNLAGSNEQFF
TRBV25-1,-,-,TRBJ2-2,TGTGCCAGCAGTCATTCCTTGCCCCACGGTACCGGGGAGCTGTTTTTT,CASSHSLPHGTGELFF
TRBV5-1,-,-,TRBJ1-1,TGCGCCAGCAGCCCCGGGACTCTTCAGGTTGTCACTGAAGCTTTCTTT,CASSPGTLQVVTEAFF
TRBV5-4,TRBD1,once,TRBJ2-4,TGTGCCAGCAGCTCACAGGGGGACAACATTCAGTACTTC,CASSSQGDNIQYF
TRBV5-6,TRBD1,-,TRBJ1-1,TGTGCCAGCAGCTTGTCGGGACAGGGTTATGCATCGAACACTGAAGCTTTCTTT,CASSLSGQGYASNTEAFF
TRBV30,TRBD2,-,TRBJ2-5,TGTGCCTGGAGTGGGGGACTAAGAAGGGAGACCCAGTACTTC,CAWSGGLRRETQYF
TRBV6-6,-,-,TRBJ1-2,TGTGCCGGGGGAGGCGAGTTCTATGGCTACACCTTC,CAGGGEFYGYTF
TRBV6-1,TRBD1,-,TRBJ2-2,TGTGCCAGCACGGGGTGGACAGGGGTTCCCGGGGAGCTGTTTTTT,CASTGWTGVPGELFF